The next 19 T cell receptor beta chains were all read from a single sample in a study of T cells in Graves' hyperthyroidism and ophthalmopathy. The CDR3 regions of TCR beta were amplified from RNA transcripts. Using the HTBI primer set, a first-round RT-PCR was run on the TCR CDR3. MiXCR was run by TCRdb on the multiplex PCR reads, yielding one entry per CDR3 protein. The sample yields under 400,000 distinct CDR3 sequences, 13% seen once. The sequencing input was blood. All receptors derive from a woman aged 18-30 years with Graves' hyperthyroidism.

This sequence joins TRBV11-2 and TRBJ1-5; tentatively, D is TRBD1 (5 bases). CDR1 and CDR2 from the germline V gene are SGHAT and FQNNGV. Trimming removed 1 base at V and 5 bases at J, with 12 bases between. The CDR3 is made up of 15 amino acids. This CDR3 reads CASSLGITGDQPQHF. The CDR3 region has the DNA TGTGCCAGCAGCTTAGGGATTACAGGAGATCAGCCCCAGCATTTT. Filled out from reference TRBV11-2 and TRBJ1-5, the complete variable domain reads EAGVAQSPRYKIIEKRQSVAFWCNPISGHATLYWYQQILGQGPKLLIQFQNNGVVDDSQLPKDRFSAERLKGVDSTLKIQPAKLEDSAVYLCASSLGITGDQPQHFGDGTRLSIL.

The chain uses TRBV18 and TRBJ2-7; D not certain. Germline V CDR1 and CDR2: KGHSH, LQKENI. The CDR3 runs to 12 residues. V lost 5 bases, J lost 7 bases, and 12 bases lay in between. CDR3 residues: CASSSEGREQYF. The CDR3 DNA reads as TGTGCCAGCTCATCTGAAGGGCGAGAGCAGTACTTC.

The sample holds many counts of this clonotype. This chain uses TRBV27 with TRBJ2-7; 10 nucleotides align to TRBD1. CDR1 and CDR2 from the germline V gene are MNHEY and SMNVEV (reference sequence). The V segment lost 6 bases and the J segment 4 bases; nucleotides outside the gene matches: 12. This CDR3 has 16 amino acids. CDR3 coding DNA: TGTGCCAGCAGGCGCACAGGACAGGGGGTCGGGTACGAGCAGTACTTC. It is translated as CASRRTGQGVGYEQYF.

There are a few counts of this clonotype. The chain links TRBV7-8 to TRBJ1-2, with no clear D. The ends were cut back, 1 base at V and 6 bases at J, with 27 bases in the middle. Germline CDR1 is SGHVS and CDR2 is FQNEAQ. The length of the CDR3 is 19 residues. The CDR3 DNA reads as TGTGCCAGCAGCTTAGTTGCGCCCTGGAGTCCCCCACGCTTAGATGGCTACACCTTC. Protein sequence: CASSLVAPWSPPRLDGYTF. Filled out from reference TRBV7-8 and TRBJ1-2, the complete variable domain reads GAGVSQSPRYKVAKRGQDVALRCDPISGHVSLFWYQQALGQGPEFLTYFQNEAQLDKSGLPSDRFFAERPEGSVSTLKIQRTQQEDSAVYLCASSLVAPWSPPRLDGYTFGSGTRLTVV.

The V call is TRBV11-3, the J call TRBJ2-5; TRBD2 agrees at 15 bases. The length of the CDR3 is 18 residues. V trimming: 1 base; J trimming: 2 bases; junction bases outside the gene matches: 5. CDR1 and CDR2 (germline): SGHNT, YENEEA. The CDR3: CASSLVRTSGRGQETQYF. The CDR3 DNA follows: TGTGCCAGCAGCTTAGTCCGGACTAGCGGGAGGGGGCAAGAGACCCAGTACTTC. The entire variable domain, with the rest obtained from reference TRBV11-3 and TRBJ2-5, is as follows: EAGVVQSPRYKIIEKKQPVAFWCNPISGHNTLYWYLQNLGQGPELLIRYENEEAVDDSQLPKDRFSAERLKGVDSTLKIQPAELGDSAVYLCASSLVRTSGRGQETQYFGPGTRLLVL.

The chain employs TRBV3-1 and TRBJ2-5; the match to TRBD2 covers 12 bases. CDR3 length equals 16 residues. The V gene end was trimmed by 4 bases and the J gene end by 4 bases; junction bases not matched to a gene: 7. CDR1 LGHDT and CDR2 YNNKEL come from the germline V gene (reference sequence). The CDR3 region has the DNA TGTGCCAGCAGCCTCCCGACTAGCGGGGGACTAGAGACCCAGTACTTC. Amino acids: CASSLPTSGGLETQYF.

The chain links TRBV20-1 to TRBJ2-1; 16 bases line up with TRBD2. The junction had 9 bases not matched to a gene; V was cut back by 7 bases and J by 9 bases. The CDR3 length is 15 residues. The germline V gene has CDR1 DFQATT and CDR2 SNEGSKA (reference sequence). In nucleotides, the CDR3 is TGCAGTGTTCCCGGGACTAGCGGGAGGGCCTTTGAGCAGTTCTTC. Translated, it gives CSVPGTSGRAFEQFF.

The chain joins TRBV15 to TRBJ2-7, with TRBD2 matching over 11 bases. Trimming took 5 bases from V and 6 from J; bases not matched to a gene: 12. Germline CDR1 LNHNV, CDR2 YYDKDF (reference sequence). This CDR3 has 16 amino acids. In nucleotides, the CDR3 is TGTGCCACCAGCGCCTCTTCGACTAGCGGGAATTGCGAGCAGTACTTC. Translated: CATSASSTSGNCEQYF.

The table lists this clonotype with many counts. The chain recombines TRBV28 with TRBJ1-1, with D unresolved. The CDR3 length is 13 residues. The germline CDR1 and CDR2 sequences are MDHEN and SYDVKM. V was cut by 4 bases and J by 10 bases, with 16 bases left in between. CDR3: CASSSSSIGGAFF. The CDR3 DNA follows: TGTGCCAGCAGTTCCTCGAGTATCGGCGGAGCTTTCTTT.

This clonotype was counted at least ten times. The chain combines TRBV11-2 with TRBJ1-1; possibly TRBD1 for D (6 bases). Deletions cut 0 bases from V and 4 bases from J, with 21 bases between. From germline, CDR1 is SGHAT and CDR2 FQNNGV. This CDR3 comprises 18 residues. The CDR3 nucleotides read TGTGCCAGCAGCTTAGATCCCCCAGCGCCAGGGGCGGGCACTGAAGCTTTCTTT. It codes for CASSLDPPAPGAGTEAFF.

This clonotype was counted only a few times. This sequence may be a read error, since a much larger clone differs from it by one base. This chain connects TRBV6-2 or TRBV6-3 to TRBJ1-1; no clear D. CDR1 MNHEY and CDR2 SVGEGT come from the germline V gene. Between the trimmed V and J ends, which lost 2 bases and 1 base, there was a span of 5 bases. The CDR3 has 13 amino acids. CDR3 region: CASSYRQNTEAFF. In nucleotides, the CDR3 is TGTGCCAGCAGTTACAGACAGAACACTGAAGCTTTCTTT.

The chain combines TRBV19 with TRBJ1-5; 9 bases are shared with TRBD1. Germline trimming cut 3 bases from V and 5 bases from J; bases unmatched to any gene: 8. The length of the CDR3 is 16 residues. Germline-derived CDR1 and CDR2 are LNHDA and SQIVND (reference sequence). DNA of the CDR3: TGTGCCAGTAGTATGGTGGGACAGGGAGTGGATCAGCCCCAGCATTTT. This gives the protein CASSMVGQGVDQPQHF. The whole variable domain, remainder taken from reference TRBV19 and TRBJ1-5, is DGGITQSPKYLFRKEGQNVTLSCEQNLNHDAMYWYRQDPGQGLRLIYYSQIVNDFQKGDIAEGYSVSREKKESFPLTVTSAQKNPTAFYLCASSMVGQGVDQPQHFGDGTRLSIL.

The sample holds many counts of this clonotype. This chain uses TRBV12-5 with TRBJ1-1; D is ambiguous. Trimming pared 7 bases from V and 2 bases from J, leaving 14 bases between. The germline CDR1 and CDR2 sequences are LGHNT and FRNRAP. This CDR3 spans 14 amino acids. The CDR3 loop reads CASAGRQPNTEAFF. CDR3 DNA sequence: TGTGCTAGTGCCGGGAGGCAGCCTAACACTGAAGCTTTCTTT.

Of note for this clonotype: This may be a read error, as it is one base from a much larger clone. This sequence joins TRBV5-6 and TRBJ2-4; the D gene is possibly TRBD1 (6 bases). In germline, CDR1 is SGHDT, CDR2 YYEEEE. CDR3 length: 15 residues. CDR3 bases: TGTGCCAGCAGCTTCCGAACAGGGTTGGAAAACGTTCAGTACTTC. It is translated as CASSFRTGLENVQYF.

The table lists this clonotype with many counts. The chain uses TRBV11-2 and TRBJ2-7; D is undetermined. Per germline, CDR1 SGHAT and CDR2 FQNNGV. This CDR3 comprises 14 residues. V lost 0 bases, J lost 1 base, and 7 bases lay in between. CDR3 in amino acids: CASSLDPDSYEQYF. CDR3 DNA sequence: TGTGCCAGCAGCTTAGATCCTGATTCCTACGAGCAGTACTTC.

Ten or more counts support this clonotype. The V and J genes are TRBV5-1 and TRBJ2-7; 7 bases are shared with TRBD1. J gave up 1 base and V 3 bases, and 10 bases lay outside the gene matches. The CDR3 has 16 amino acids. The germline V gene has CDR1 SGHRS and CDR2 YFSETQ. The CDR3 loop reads CASSWGLDRVSYEQYF. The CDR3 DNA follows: TGCGCCAGCAGCTGGGGCTTAGACAGGGTGTCCTACGAGCAGTACTTC.

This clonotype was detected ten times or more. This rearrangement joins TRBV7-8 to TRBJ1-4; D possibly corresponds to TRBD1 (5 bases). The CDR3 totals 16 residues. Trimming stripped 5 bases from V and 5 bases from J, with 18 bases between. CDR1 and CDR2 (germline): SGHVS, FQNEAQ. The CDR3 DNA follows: TGTGCCAGCAGCATCCGTGGGGGGGAGAGGAATGAAAAACTGTTTTTT. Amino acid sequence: CASSIRGGERNEKLFF.

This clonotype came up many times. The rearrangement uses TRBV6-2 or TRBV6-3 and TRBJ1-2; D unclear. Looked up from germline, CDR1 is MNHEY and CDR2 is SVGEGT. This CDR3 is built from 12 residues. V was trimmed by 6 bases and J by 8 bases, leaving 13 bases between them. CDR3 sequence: CASSSHSYGYTF. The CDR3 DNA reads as TGTGCCAGCAGCAGTCATTCCTACGGCTACACCTTC.

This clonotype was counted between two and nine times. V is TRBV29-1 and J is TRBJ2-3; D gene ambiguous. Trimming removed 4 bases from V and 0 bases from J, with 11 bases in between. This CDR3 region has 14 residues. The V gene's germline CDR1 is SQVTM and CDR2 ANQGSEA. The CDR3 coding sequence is TGCAGCGTTGCGCGGTCCTATAGCACAGATACGCAGTATTTT. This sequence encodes CSVARSYSTDTQYF.